The rows below give T cell receptor beta chains drawn from one sample of a study of T cell changes during pregnancy in multiple sclerosis. Clones were read by immunoSEQ multiplex PCR, and TCRdb kept only the in-frame ones, dropping some. The table records tens of thousands of clones, roughly 91% of them present only once. This specimen was CD8+ T cells from peripheral blood mononuclear cells, taken after pregnancy. The receptors stem from a female donor in good health, enrolled as a control in a pregnancy study. Both conserved end residues are part of each CDR3. Fields, in order: clone size, D gene, V gene, J gene, CDR3 DNA, CDR3 protein. A D gene is named only where the DNA matches it firmly. Size is omitted from some rows. Given values are once, few, many or a class for expanded clones.

>-|TRBD1|TRBV9|TRBJ1-2
TGTGCCAGCAGCGCAGACAGGGCTGGGGGCTACACCTTC
CASSADRAGGYTF
>-|TRBD2|TRBV27|TRBJ2-3
TGTGCCAGCAGTTTCGGGGGAGGGAGCACAGATACGCAGTATTTT
CASSFGGGSTDTQYF
>-|-|TRBV11-2|TRBJ2-5
TGTGCCAGCACGCCTCATACAGGAAAGGGGGTGCGGACCCAGTACTTC
CASTPHTGKGVRTQYF
>-|-|TRBV27|TRBJ2-7
TGTGCCAGCAGTGCCCGGTCCCACGAGCAGTACTTC
CASSARSHEQYF
>-|TRBD1|TRBV7-6|TRBJ2-2
TGTGCCAGCAGCTTAGCCCCGACAGGGGGCCTTTTTGGGGAGCTGTTTTTT
CASSLAPTGGLFGELFF
>-|-|TRBV28|TRBJ1-5
TGTGCCAGCAGTTTCGTCGTAACAGGGCTATATAGCAATCAGCCCCAGCATTTT
CASSFVVTGLYSNQPQHF
>once|TRBD2|TRBV27|TRBJ2-3
TGTGCCAGCAGTTTATCGGTCAGGCTAGCGGACCGCACAGATACGCAGTATTTT
CASSLSVRLADRTDTQYF
>-|-|TRBV5-5|TRBJ1-4
TGTGCCAGCAGCTTGGCCCGCAGGTTGGAAAAACTGTTTTTT
CASSLARRLEKLFF
>-|-|TRBV4-3|TRBJ2-7
TGCGCCAGCAGCCAAGACATCGGTACCTACGAGCAGTACTTC
CASSQDIGTYEQYF
>-|TRBD1|TRBV30|TRBJ2-7
TGTGCCTGGAGCGAGGGACAGGGTGTTTTATACGAGCAGTACTTC
CAWSEGQGVLYEQYF
>-|-|TRBV4-3|TRBJ2-5
TGCGCCAGCAGCCGGTATTCAGGTTCCGAGACCCAGTACTTC
CASSRYSGSETQYF
>-|-|TRBV30|TRBJ1-1
TGTGCCTGGAGTGCTGGAGGGGATAGGACTGAAGCTTTCTTT
CAWSAGGDRTEAFF
>-|TRBD1|TRBV7-2|TRBJ2-7
TGTGCCAGCAGCAAGGGACAGCACCCCTACGAGCAGTACTTC
CASSKGQHPYEQYF
>-|-|TRBV21-1|TRBJ2-7
TGTGCCAGCAGCAAAGAGATTGGGACAGGCCCAACCTACGAGCAGTACTTC
CASSKEIGTGPTYEQYF
>-|TRBD2|TRBV2|TRBJ2-1
TGTGCCAGCAGTGCTAGCGGGCGAGACAATGAGCAGTTCTTC
CASSASGRDNEQFF
>-|TRBD1|TRBV6-1|TRBJ1-2
TGTGCCAGCAGTGGTGCTTGGGACAGAGAGTATGGCTACACCTTC
CASSGAWDREYGYTF
>-|-|TRBV11-1|TRBJ1-1
TGTGCCAGCAGCTCCTCGACAGAGAGTACACTGACAGCTTTCTTT
CASSSSTESTLTAFF
>-|TRBD1|TRBV27|TRBJ2-3
TGTGCCAGCAGCCAAGGGACAGGGGGGATCACAGATACGCAGTATTTT
CASSQGTGGITDTQYF
>-|-|TRBV4-3|TRBJ1-4
TGCGCCAGCAGCCAAGATACAGGGACAATTGAAAAACTGTTTTTT
CASSQDTGTIEKLFF
>-|-|TRBV7-9|TRBJ2-1
TGTGCCAGCAGCTCCGAGATCAATGAGCAGTTCTTC
CASSSEINEQFF
>-|TRBD2|TRBV4-2|TRBJ2-1
TGTGCCAGCAGCCCGCGGGGGGGCCATGAGCAGTTCTTC
CASSPRGGHEQFF
>few|-|TRBV7-9|TRBJ2-7
TGTGCCAGCAGCTTGGAGGGGCCGGCGGTAGGGGAGCAGTACTTC
CASSLEGPAVGEQYF
>-|TRBD1|TRBV7-9|TRBJ1-2
TGTGCCAGCAGCTTACGAGGGGGCAGGGGCTACACCTTC
CASSLRGGRGYTF
>-|-|TRBV19|TRBJ2-5
TGTGCCACCAGGGGAGTTGGGCAAGAGACCCAGTACTTC
CATRGVGQETQYF
>-|TRBD1|TRBV27|TRBJ1-1
TGTGCCAGCAGTTCGGGGACAGCAAACACTGAAGCTTTCTTT
CASSSGTANTEAFF
>-|-|TRBV21-1|TRBJ2-1
TGTGCCAGCAGCTACAGGGGGCCCTACAATGAGCAGTTCTTC
CASSYRGPYNEQFF
>-|-|TRBV5-4|TRBJ2-7
TGTGCCAGCAGCCCCCTAGACAGGAAGGACTACGAGCAGTACTTC
CASSPLDRKDYEQYF
>-|-|TRBV4-2|TRBJ2-5
TGTGCCAGCAGCCAAGACGGGTTAGGCCAAGAGACCCAGTACTTC
CASSQDGLGQETQYF
>-|-|TRBV5-6|TRBJ2-7
TGTGCCAGCAGCTTCGGGACTGACTACGAGCAGTACTTC
CASSFGTDYEQYF
>-|TRBD2|TRBV7-8|TRBJ2-7
TGTGCCAGCAGCCCCCTTAGCGGGGTCTCCTACGAGCAGTACTTC
CASSPLSGVSYEQYF
>medium-sized|-|TRBV7-9|TRBJ2-1
TGTGCCAGCAGCCTACAGGGTTCGGTAGAGCAGTTCTTC
CASSLQGSVEQFF